Listed here are 9 T cell receptor beta chains from one sample, sequenced in a study of CD8 T cells in cerebrospinal fluid in Alzheimer's disease. No DNA is given; TCRdb re-called the 10x single-cell sequencing reads and lists each CDR3 protein once. The sample yields 850 to 1,200 distinct CDR3 sequences, of which the top ten take up 7.8%. The sequenced sample was cerebrospinal fluid. Receptors were obtained from a human donor in good health.

This clonotype counts as large by frequency. The chain employs TRBV29-1 and TRBJ2-7; as DNA is missing, the TRBD1 call by TCRdb cannot be tested. CDR1 and CDR2 (germline): SQVTM, ANQGSEA. CDR3 length: 12 amino acids. CDR3 region: CSVELQGNEQYF.

This clonotype is called medium-sized (0.01 to 0.1%) based on its frequency. The rearrangement links TRBV20-1 to TRBJ2-7. Germline-derived CDR1 and CDR2 are DFQATT and SNEGSKA (reference sequence). The CDR3 totals 12 residues. The chain's CDR3 is CSARDQVGEQYF.

Judged by frequency, this clonotype is medium-sized. This rearrangement joins TRBV20-1 to TRBJ2-1; TCRdb's assignment of TRBD1 cannot be checked, as there is no DNA. This CDR3 spans 13 amino acids. Germline CDR1 reads DFQATT; CDR2 reads SNEGSKA (reference sequence). The CDR3 here is CSASGTEANEQFF.

This clonotype is deemed medium-sized by its frequency. This chain uses TRBV30 with TRBJ2-1; without DNA, the TCRdb call of TRBD2 cannot be checked. This CDR3 is built from 17 residues. Germline V gene sequence: CDR1 GTSNPN, CDR2 SVGIG (reference sequence). The CDR3 reads CAWSVPRLAGGYNEQFF.

This CDR3 is CATSELTGPHELFF. The chain recombines TRBV10-3 with TRBJ2-1; the D call from TCRdb, TRBD1, cannot be confirmed without DNA. This CDR3 spans 14 amino acids. Looked up from germline, CDR1 is ENHRY and CDR2 is SYGVKD.

Its frequency marks this clonotype as medium-sized. The chain couples TRBV19 to TRBJ1-5. This CDR3 is 15 amino acids long. The germline V gene has CDR1 LNHDA and CDR2 SQIVND (reference sequence). This chain's CDR3 is CASSILGQRNQPQHF.

This chain uses TRBV29-1 with TRBJ2-1; the TRBD2 assignment by TCRdb is unverifiable without DNA. Germline lookup yields CDR1 SQVTM and CDR2 ANQGSEA. The CDR3 totals 17 residues. CDR3 residues: CSVCLQQGLPSYNEQFF.

Measured by frequency, this clonotype is medium-sized (0.01 to 0.1%). This chain joins TRBV5-4 and TRBJ2-1; TCRdb's D call, TRBD2, is unchecked because there is no DNA. Germline CDR1 reads SGHNT; CDR2 reads YYREEE (reference sequence). The CDR3 runs to 14 residues. The CDR3: CASSSGPGWGEQFF.

Considering frequency, this clonotype is medium-sized. The rearrangement links TRBV27 to TRBJ2-1; as DNA is missing, the TRBD2 call by TCRdb cannot be tested. Germline CDR1 is MNHEY and CDR2 is SMNVEV (reference sequence). The CDR3 contains 17 residues. Here the CDR3 reads CASSLTSGTLYYNEQFF.